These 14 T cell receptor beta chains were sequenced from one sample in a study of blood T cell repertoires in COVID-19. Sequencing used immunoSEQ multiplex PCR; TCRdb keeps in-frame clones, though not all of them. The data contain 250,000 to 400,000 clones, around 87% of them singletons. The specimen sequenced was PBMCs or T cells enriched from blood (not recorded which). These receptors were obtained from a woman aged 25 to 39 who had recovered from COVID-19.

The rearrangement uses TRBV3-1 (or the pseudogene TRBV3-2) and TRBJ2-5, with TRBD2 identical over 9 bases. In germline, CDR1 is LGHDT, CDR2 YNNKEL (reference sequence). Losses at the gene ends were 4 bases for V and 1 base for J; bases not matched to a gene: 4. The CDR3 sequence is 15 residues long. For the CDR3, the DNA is TGTGCCAGCAGCCGAGCTAGCGGGGCCCAAGAGACCCAGTACTTC. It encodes CASSRASGAQETQYF.

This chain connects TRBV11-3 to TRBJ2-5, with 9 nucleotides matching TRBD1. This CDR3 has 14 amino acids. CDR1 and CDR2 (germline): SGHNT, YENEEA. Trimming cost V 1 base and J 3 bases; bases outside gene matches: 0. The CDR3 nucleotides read TGTGCCAGCAGCTTAGGGACAGGGGAAGAGACCCAGTACTTC. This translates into CASSLGTGEETQYF. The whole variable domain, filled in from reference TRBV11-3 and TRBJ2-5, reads EAGVVQSPRYKIIEKKQPVAFWCNPISGHNTLYWYLQNLGQGPELLIRYENEEAVDDSQLPKDRFSAERLKGVDSTLKIQPAELGDSAVYLCASSLGTGEETQYFGPGTRLLVL.

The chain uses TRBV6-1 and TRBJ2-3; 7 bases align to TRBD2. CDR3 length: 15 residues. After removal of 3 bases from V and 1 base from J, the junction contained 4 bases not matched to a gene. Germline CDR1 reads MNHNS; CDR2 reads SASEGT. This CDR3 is CASSEERGRTDTQYF. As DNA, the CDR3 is TGTGCCAGCAGTGAGGAGCGGGGCCGCACAGATACGCAGTATTTT.

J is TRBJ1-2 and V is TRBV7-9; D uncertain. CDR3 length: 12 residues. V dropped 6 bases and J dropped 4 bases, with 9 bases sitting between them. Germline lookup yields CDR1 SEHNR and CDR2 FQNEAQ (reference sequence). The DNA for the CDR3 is TGTGCCAGCAGTTTAACAGCCTATGGCTACACCTTC. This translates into CASSLTAYGYTF.

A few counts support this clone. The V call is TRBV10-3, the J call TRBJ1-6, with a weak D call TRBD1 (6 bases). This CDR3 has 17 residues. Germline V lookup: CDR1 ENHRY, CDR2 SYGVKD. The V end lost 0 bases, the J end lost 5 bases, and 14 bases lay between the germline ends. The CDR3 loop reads CAISESAGAINNSPLHF. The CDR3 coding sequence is TGTGCCATCAGTGAGTCGGCAGGGGCCATAAATAATTCACCCCTCCACTTT.

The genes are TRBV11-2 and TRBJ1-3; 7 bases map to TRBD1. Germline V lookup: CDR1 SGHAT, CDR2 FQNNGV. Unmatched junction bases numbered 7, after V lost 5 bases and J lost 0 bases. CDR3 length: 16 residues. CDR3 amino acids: CASSEYRGPSGNTIYF. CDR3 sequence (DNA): TGTGCCAGCAGCGAATACAGGGGCCCCTCTGGAAACACCATATATTTT.

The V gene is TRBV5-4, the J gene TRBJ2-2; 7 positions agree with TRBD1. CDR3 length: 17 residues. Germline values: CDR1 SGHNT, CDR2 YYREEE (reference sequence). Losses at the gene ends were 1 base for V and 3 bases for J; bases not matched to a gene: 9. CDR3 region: CASSLIKGAGYTGELFF. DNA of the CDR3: TGTGCCAGCAGCTTGATCAAGGGGGCAGGTTACACCGGGGAGCTGTTTTTT.

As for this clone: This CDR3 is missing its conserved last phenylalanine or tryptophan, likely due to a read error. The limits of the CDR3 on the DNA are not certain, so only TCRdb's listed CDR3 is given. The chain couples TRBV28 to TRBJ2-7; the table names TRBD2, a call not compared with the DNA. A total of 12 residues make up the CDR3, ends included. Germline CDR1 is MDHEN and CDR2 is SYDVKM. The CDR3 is CASSLLMGVQTL.

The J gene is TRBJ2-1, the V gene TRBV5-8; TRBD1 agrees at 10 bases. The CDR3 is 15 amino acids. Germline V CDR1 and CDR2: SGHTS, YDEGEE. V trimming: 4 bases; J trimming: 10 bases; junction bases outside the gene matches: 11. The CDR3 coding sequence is TGTGCCAGCAGCCCTCGAGACAGGGGGCCTGGGGAGCAGTTCTTC. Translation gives CASSPRDRGPGEQFF.

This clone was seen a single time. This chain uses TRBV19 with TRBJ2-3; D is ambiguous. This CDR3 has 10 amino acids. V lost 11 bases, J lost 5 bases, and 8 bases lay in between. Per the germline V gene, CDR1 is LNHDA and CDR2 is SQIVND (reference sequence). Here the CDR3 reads CAGSKDTQYF. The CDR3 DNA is TGTGCCGGCTCAAAAGATACGCAGTATTTT.

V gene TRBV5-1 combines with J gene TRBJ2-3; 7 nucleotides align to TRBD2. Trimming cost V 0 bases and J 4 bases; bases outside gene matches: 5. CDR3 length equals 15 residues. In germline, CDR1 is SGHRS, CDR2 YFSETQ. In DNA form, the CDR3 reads TGCGCCAGCAGCTTGGGGCGGGGAGGGGCAGATACGCAGTATTTT. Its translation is CASSLGRGGADTQYF.

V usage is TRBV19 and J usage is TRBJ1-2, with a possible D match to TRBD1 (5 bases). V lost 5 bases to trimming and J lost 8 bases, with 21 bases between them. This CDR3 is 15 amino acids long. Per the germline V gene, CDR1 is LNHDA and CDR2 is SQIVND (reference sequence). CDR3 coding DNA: TGTGCCAGTAGTCTCCCCGGCAGGGACTTATGGGGCTACACCTTC. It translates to CASSLPGRDLWGYTF.

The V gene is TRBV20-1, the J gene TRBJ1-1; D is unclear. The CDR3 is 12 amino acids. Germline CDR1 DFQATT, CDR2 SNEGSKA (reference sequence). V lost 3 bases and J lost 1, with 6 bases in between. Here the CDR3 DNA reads TGCAGTGCTAGTTCAGGGAACACTGAAGCTTTCTTT. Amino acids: CSASSGNTEAFF.

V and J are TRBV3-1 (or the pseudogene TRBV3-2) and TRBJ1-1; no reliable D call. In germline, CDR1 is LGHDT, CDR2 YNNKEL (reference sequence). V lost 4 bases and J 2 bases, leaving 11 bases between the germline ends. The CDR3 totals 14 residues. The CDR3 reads CASSRRRTNTEAFF. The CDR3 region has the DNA TGTGCCAGCAGCCGACGTCGGACTAACACTGAAGCTTTCTTT.